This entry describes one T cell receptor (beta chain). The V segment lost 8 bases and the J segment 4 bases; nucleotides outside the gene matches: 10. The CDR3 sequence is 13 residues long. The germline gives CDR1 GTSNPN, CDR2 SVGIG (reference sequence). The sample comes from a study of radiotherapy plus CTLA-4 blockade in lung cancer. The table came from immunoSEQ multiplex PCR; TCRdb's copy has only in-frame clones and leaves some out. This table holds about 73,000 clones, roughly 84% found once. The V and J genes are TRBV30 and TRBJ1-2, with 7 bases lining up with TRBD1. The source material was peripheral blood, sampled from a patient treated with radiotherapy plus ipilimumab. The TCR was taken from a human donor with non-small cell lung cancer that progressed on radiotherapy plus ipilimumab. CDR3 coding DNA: TGTGCCGGTGGGACAGCCGGATTCTATGGCTACACCTTC. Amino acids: CAGGTAGFYGYTF.